The 13 T cell receptor beta chains in this list originate from one sample, sequenced in a study of long-term antiretroviral therapy in people with HIV. Researchers report immunoSEQ v3.0 was run at survey level. TCRdb's table, derived via immunoSEQ multiplex PCR, lists solely in-frame clones and lacks some. The table has fewer than 45,000 clones, 65% to 90% seen once. The sample was unsorted PBMCs, taken 0.3 years after starting antiretroviral therapy. The receptor source for this set is a man aged 18 to 30 with HIV.

This chain joins TRBV5-5 and TRBJ1-4; D unresolved. The CDR3 sequence is 16 residues long. The V end lost 4 bases, the J end lost 1 base, and 14 bases lay between the germline ends. Germline CDR1 is SGHKS and CDR2 is YYEKEE (reference sequence). The CDR3 sequence is CASSPISRGTNEKLFF. Here the CDR3 DNA reads TGTGCCAGCAGCCCGATATCCCGAGGAACTAATGAAAAACTGTTTTTT.

The chain carries TRBV5-1 and TRBJ1-6; 10 positions match TRBD1. The junction had 1 base not matched to a gene; V was cut back by 3 bases and J by 7 bases. The CDR3 sequence is 14 residues long. CDR1 SGHRS and CDR2 YFSETQ come from the germline V gene. The CDR3 spells CASSWTGGNSPLHF. The CDR3 nucleotides are TGCGCCAGCAGCTGGACAGGGGGAAATTCACCCCTCCACTTT.

This sequence joins TRBV4-3 and TRBJ2-1, with 11 bases aligning to TRBD2. Trimming removed 0 bases from V and 10 bases from J; junction bases left unmatched: 8. The germline V gene encodes CDR1 LGHNA and CDR2 YSLEER. The CDR3 has 16 residues. In DNA form, the CDR3 reads TGCGCCAGCAGCCAAGACGGGACTAGCGGTAGGGCGGAGCAGTTCTTC. The encoded protein is CASSQDGTSGRAEQFF.

This clone appeared once. This chain connects TRBV7-9 to TRBJ2-1; 7 bases agree with TRBD2. The ends lost 2 bases at V and 8 bases at J; junction bases unmatched: 9. Per germline, CDR1 SEHNR and CDR2 FQNEAQ (reference sequence). The CDR3 has 15 amino acids. CDR3 sequence (DNA): TGTGCCAGCAGCTTAAGGCTAGCGGTATTGGATGAGCAGTTCTTC. This codes for CASSLRLAVLDEQFF.

The V call is TRBV4-3, the J call TRBJ2-7; TRBD1 aligns across 7 bases. Looked up from germline, CDR1 is LGHNA and CDR2 is YSLEER. V lost 4 bases and J lost 0; bases outside the gene matches: 6. There are 15 residues in the CDR3. CDR3 region: CASSPRQGPSYEQYF. The CDR3 DNA follows: TGCGCCAGCAGCCCCAGACAGGGACCCTCCTACGAGCAGTACTTC.

The gene calls are TRBV10-3 and TRBJ1-1, with 8 bases identical to TRBD1. Trimming removed 6 bases from V and 6 bases from J; junction bases left unmatched: 15. This CDR3 region has 16 residues. Germline V gene data show CDR1 as ENHRY and CDR2 as SYGVKD. For the CDR3, the DNA is TGTGCCATCAGAGGATACAGGGGGTCGGGGGAACCTGAAGCTTTCTTT. Encoded protein: CAIRGYRGSGEPEAFF.

V and J are TRBV4-1 and TRBJ1-5; D uncertain. With 0 bases removed from V and 6 bases from J, the gap between germline ends came to 15 bases. The CDR3 runs to 16 residues. Germline CDR1 is MGHRA and CDR2 is YSYEKL. The CDR3 nucleotides read TGCGCCAGCAGCCAAGATTGGATAAGGCTAGGTCAGCCCCAGCATTTT. Translation: CASSQDWIRLGQPQHF.

V usage is TRBV7-2 and J usage is TRBJ2-7; D is possibly TRBD1 (5 bases). Trimming removed 5 bases at V and 0 bases at J, with 11 bases between. Germline loops: CDR1 SGHTA, CDR2 FQGNSA. CDR3 length: 14 amino acids. The DNA of the CDR3 is TGTGCCAGCAGCCCCGACAGAGTCTCCTACGAGCAGTACTTC. Translation: CASSPDRVSYEQYF.

V is TRBV10-3 and J is TRBJ2-5; TRBD1 matches 7 bases. The V gene end was trimmed by 5 bases and the J gene end by 3 bases; junction bases not matched to a gene: 6. Germline V CDR1 and CDR2: ENHRY, SYGVKD. This CDR3 spans 14 amino acids. CDR3 sequence reads: CAISPSTGEETQYF. The DNA for the CDR3 is TGTGCCATCAGTCCATCTACAGGGGAAGAGACCCAGTACTTC.

The V call is TRBV30, the J call TRBJ2-2, with D unclear. CDR3 length: 15 residues. V shed 3 bases and J shed 0 bases, with 11 bases lying between them. In germline, CDR1 is GTSNPN, CDR2 SVGIG (reference sequence). The CDR3: CAWSPTLTNTGELFF. CDR3 DNA: TGTGCCTGGAGCCCGACTCTAACGAACACCGGGGAGCTGTTTTTT.

J is TRBJ1-5 and V is TRBV7-8; 7 bases line up with TRBD1. V gave up 2 bases and J gave up 6 bases; unmatched junction bases: 22. From germline, CDR1 is SGHVS and CDR2 FQNEAQ. The CDR3 covers 20 residues. CDR3 sequence reads: CASSLLEAPREGAQLQPQHF. As DNA, the CDR3 is TGTGCCAGCAGCTTATTAGAGGCCCCCAGAGAGGGGGCACAACTTCAGCCCCAGCATTTT. Variable domain in full (rest from reference TRBV7-8 and TRBJ1-5): GAGVSQSPRYKVAKRGQDVALRCDPISGHVSLFWYQQALGQGPEFLTYFQNEAQLDKSGLPSDRFFAERPEGSVSTLKIQRTQQEDSAVYLCASSLLEAPREGAQLQPQHFGDGTRLSIL.

This clone was found a few times. The rearrangement joins TRBV23-1 to TRBJ1-2; TRBD1 matches 9 bases. TRBV23-1 is flagged as an ORF with uncertain function. J was trimmed by 6 bases and V by 6 bases; bases with no gene match: 8. The CDR3 extends over 14 amino acids. The CDR3 spells CASRGDRVKNGYTF. Written as DNA, the CDR3 is TGCGCCAGCAGGGGGGACAGGGTCAAGAATGGCTACACCTTC.

The chain carries TRBV7-2 and TRBJ1-5, with D possibly TRBD1 on 5 matching bases. Trimming cost V 2 bases and J 2 bases, with 13 bases left between them. This CDR3 spans 16 amino acids. CDR1 and CDR2 (germline): SGHTA, FQGNSA. In nucleotides, the CDR3 is TGTGCCAGCAGCTTAACGGGGGGAGGGCGCAATCAGCCCCAGCATTTT. Amino acid sequence: CASSLTGGGRNQPQHF.